What follows are 6 T cell receptor beta chains derived from one specimen sequenced in a study of T-cell reconstitution after alpha-beta-depleted transplantation in children (TCRdb year 2016). The label giving this sample's treatment or condition can be read as: allogeneic hematopoietic cell transplantation with graft depleted of TCRalphabeta T cells and CD19 B cells. The library relied on PCR. The data were produced on an Illumina HiSeq 2500. TCR library preparation used molecular barcoding, with unique molecular identifiers applied to normalize quantification of the TCRbeta repertoire. TCRdb took the public reads, trimmed them with fastp at Q25, ran MiXCR for clone calling and kept in-frame beta chains. A single entry per CDR3 protein holds the most common genes and DNA from its merged rows. Recorded for this sample are about 590,000 distinct CDR3 sequences; 13% of them occurred a single time. The ten largest account for 2.2% of the sample.

The specimen comprised PBMCs, mostly from graft donor cells, sampled 360 days after TCRalphabeta/CD19-depleted stem cell transplant. These receptors came from a male patient aged 10 to 17 who had a stem cell transplant for acute myeloid leukemia, so the T cells may come from the graft donor.

This clonotype was seen a handful of times. CDR3: CSASVPGGSDEQFF. Here the CDR3 DNA reads TGCAGTGCTAGTGTCCCTGGCGGGAGCGATGAGCAGTTCTTC. The chain links TRBV20-1 to TRBJ2-1; TRBD2 aligns across 7 bases. The V and J ends lost 3 bases and 8 bases, in that order; junction bases with no gene match: 10. There are 14 residues in the CDR3. Germline CDR1 DFQATT, CDR2 SNEGSKA (reference sequence).

This clonotype was counted between two and nine times. The rearrangement joins TRBV1 to TRBJ2-3; the D call in the table, TRBD1, was not verified against the DNA. TRBV1 constitutes a pseudogene. The CDR3 is made up of 16 amino acids. The CDR3 DNA reads TGCACCAGCAGCCATCGCGGACAGCTTTGCACAGATACGCAGTATTTT. Encoded protein: CTSSHRGQLCTDTQYF.

In this sample, this clonotype turned up a few times. J is TRBJ2-7 and V is TRBV29-1, with 7 bases aligning to TRBD1. Germline values: CDR1 SQVTM, CDR2 ANQGSEA. This CDR3 region has 14 residues. The V gene end was trimmed by 6 bases and the J gene end by 3 bases; junction bases not matched to a gene: 11. The CDR3 region has the DNA TGCAGCGTCGAACTCAGACAGGGCGGCTACGAGCAGTACTTC. Encoded protein: CSVELRQGGYEQYF.

This clonotype was recorded many times. The chain combines TRBV12-3 or TRBV12-4 with TRBJ2-3, with D possibly being TRBD2 (6 bases). The CDR3 length is 13 residues. Between the trimmed V and J ends, which lost 8 bases and 2 bases, there was a span of 11 bases. The CDR3 loop is CASFRDFTDTQYF. The CDR3 region has the DNA TGTGCCAGCTTCCGGGACTTCACAGATACGCAGTATTTT.

The chain links TRBV14 to TRBJ2-1, with D possibly matching TRBD2 (5 bases). V lost 4 bases and J lost 0, with 16 bases in between. The CDR3 sequence is 17 residues long. Germline V CDR1 and CDR2: SGHDN, FVKESK. CDR3 nucleotide sequence: TGTGCCAGCAGCCGAGGGTCGGTCTGGGGCTCCTACAATGAGCAGTTCTTC. Residues: CASSRGSVWGSYNEQFF.

This clonotype has a handful of counts. The CDR3 protein is CASSLQSGRMGTQYF. DNA of the CDR3: TGTGCCAGCAGCTTACAAAGCGGGAGAATGGGGACCCAGTACTTC. The chain links TRBV11-2 to TRBJ2-5, with 8 positions matching TRBD2. Per the germline V gene, CDR1 is SGHAT and CDR2 is FQNNGV. V was pared by 2 bases and J by 7 bases, with 9 bases of the junction left unmatched. The CDR3 length is 15 residues.